This section outlines one T cell receptor beta chain sequence together with its context. This clonotype has ten or more counts. The specificity of this receptor is unknown. Nothing much larger sits one base from this clone, and base qualities are not available. The source of the sample is a study of T cell repertoires in cytomegalovirus infection (dated by TCRdb to the late 2010s). Turning to the overall study: Alongside well-studied HLA-B-restricted epitopes, the peptide stimulations were aimed at recently identified HLA-C-restricted CMV epitopes, whose presentation resists viral immunomodulation. The HLA type of each donor mattered for the analysis, because public TCR beta signatures pointed to carriage of CMV infection along with the matching HLA type.

TCRdb lists the instrument as Illumina HiSeq 1500. TCRdb reworked the public reads: Q25 trimming with fastp, MiXCR clone assembly, productive beta chains retained. Duplicate CDR3 protein sequences are folded into a single record with the most common DNA and genes. The sample includes some 920,000 distinct CDR3 sequences, with approximately 31% observed a single time. Of the sample, over 11% falls within the top ten clones. What the treatment or condition label conveys for this sample: in vitro stimulation with specific CMV peptide epitopes to enrich CMV-specific T cells. CDR1 and CDR2 are drawn from the germline V gene: SGHVS, FNYEAQ. Here V drops 4 bases and J drops 6 bases, and the junction holds 6 bases not matched to any gene. The CDR3, cysteine through phenylalanine, is 14 amino acids long. Just the 42-base CDR3 DNA is kept, in frame starting at base 1. What the work shows at the level of the full study, not this receptor alone: The ex vivo response was dominated by HLA-C-restricted CMV-specific TCR beta clonotypes, which also provided the single most frequent clonotype in two of eight donors. Cumulative frequency of public TCR beta family members discriminated carriers of CMV infection plus the relevant HLA type in this cohort and an independent 352-donor cohort.

Sequencing was performed on cultured CD8+ T cells from PBMCs, taken from culture after CMV antigen stimulation. The chain joins TRBV7-6 to TRBJ2-3, and 8 junction bases match TRBD2. The source of this sequence is a human donor in good health (CMV status not recorded). Some clones in this sample may be carry-over from other donors' samples. For the CDR3, the sequence is CASSSAGGRDTQYF. The DNA sequence is TGTGCCAGCAGCTCTGCGGGGGGCCGCGATACGCAGTATTTT.